This record concerns one T cell receptor beta chain sequence. No antigen is known for it. This sample is drawn from a study of Ad26.COV2.S vaccination and SARS-CoV-2 variants. Overall study: COV1001, an Ad26.COV2.S trial, supplied this vaccine-arm donor. Notes on the study in general: Recipients of either vaccine or placebo displayed similar breadth of non-spike TCRs. Estimates derived from TCR breadth and depth analyses may have underestimated total T cell responses.

Treatment: around 19 received Ad26.COV2.S at low or high dose, single or two shots; about 5 received placebo; per-sample allocation not given. The study sampled participants on day 63 after the first vaccine or placebo injection. Adults aged 18-55 years in Boston included the donor. The assay was immunoSEQ multiplex PCR, and TCRdb's table has in-frame clones only and misses some. Among about 320,000 clones listed, about 86% were seen once. The CDR3 extends over 17 amino acids. Germline CDR1 SGHVS, CDR2 FNYEAQ. V dropped 2 bases and J dropped 7; count of bases not matched to a gene: 13. The gene calls are TRBV7-6 and TRBJ2-1, with 8 bases that match TRBD1. The receptor comes from a person between 18 and 65 years old who received the Ad26.COV2.S COVID-19 vaccine or a placebo. Sample: peripheral blood, taken in a trial of Ad26.COV2.S vaccine versus placebo. CDR3: CASSLTLAGQVKNEQFF. The CDR3 nucleotides read TGTGCCAGCAGCTTAACCTTGGCGGGACAGGTTAAGAATGAGCAGTTCTTC.